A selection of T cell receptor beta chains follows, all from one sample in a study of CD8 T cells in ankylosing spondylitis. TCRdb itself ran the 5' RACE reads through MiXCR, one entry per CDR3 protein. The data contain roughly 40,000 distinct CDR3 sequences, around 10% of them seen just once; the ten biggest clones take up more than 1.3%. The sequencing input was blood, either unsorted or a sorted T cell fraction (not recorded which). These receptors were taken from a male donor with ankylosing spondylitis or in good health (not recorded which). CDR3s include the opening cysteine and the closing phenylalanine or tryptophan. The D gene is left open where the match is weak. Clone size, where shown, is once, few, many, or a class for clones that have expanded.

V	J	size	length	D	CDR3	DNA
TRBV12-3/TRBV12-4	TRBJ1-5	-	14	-	CASSFETLSQPQHF	TGTGCCAGCAGTTTTGAAACCTTAAGTCAGCCCCAGCATTTT
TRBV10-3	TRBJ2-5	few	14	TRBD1	CAISKTGTQETQYF	TGTGCCATCAGCAAGACAGGGACCCAAGAGACCCAGTACTTC
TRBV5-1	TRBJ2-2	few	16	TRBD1	CASSYWTGEDTGELFF	TGCGCCAGCAGCTACTGGACAGGGGAGGACACCGGGGAGCTGTTTTTT
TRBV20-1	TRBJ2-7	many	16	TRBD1	CSAHERRGGQSIEQYF	TGCAGTGCACACGAGAGACGAGGGGGCCAGAGTATCGAGCAGTACTTC
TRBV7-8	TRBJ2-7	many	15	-	CASSLARDGIYEQYF	TGTGCCAGCAGCTTGGCCCGAGACGGAATCTACGAGCAGTACTTC
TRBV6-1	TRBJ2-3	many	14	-	CASRRGARTDTQYF	TGTGCCAGCAGGAGGGGCGCCCGCACAGATACGCAGTATTTT
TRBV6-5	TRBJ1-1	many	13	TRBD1	CASSYRDRGEAFF	TGTGCCAGCAGTTACAGGGACAGGGGCGAAGCTTTCTTT
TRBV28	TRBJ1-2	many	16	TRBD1	CASSPDDRDLGYGYTF	TGTGCCAGCAGCCCAGATGACAGGGATTTGGGCTATGGCTACACCTTC
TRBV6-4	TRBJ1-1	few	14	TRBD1	CASRRQGLNTEAFF	TGTGCCAGCAGAAGACAGGGGTTGAACACTGAAGCTTTCTTT
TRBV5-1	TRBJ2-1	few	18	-	CASSSPPLGEGARDEQFF	TGCGCCAGCAGCAGCCCTCCCCTAGGTGAGGGAGCACGCGATGAGCAGTTCTTC
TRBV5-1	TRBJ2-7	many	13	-	CASSLGTEGEQYF	TGCGCCAGCAGCTTGGGGACTGAGGGCGAGCAGTACTTC
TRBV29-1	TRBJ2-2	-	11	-	CSVASPGELFF	TGCAGCGTTGCAAGCCCCGGGGAGCTGTTTTTT
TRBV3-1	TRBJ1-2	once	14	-	CASSHASEAYGYTF	TGTGCCAGCAGCCACGCCTCGGAGGCCTATGGCTACACCTTC
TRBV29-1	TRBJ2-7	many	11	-	CSVVTSYEQYF	TGCAGCGTCGTCACTAGCTACGAGCAGTACTTC
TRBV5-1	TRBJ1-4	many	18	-	CASSPPEDIARLMKRLFF	TGCGCCAGCAGCCCACCAGAGGACATCGCTAGATTAATGAAAAGGCTGTTTTTT
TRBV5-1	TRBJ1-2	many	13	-	CASSPTVNYGYTF	TGCGCCAGCAGCCCCACAGTTAACTATGGCTACACCTTC
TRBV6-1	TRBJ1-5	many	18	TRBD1	CASSPIDRATYSNQPQHF	TGTGCCAGCAGCCCTATCGACAGGGCAACTTATAGCAATCAGCCCCAGCATTTT
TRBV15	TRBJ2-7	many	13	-	CATSRVAGNEQYF	TGTGCCACCAGCAGAGTGGCGGGGAACGAGCAGTACTTC
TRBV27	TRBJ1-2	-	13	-	CASSYGQDYGYTF	TGTGCCAGCAGTTACGGTCAAGACTATGGCTACACCTTC
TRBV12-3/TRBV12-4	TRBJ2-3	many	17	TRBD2	CASSLRLAGGAQHTQYF	TGTGCCAGCAGTTTGAGGCTAGCGGGGGGGGCACAACATACGCAGTATTTT
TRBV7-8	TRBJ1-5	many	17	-	CASSLVGGPFSNQPQHF	TGTGCCAGCAGCTTAGTTGGGGGGCCCTTTAGCAATCAGCCCCAGCATTTT
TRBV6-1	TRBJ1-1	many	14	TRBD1	CASSVQGGSTEAFF	TGTGCCAGCAGTGTCCAGGGGGGGAGCACTGAAGCTTTCTTT
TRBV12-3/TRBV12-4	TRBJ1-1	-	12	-	CASSEGYTEAFF	TGTGCCAGCAGTGAAGGGTACACTGAAGCTTTCTTT
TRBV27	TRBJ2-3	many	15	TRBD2	CASSLGAGLGDTQYF	TGTGCCAGCAGTTTGGGAGCGGGGCTCGGAGATACGCAGTATTTT
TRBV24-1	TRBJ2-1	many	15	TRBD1	CATSGAGGAYNEQFF	TGTGCCACCAGTGGAGCAGGGGGCGCCTACAATGAGCAGTTCTTC
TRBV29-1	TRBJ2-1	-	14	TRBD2	CSVEEGLAGAKQFF	TGCAGCGTTGAAGAGGGACTAGCGGGGGCCAAGCAGTTCTTC
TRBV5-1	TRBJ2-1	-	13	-	CASTLEPRHEQFF	TGCGCCAGCACCTTGGAACCGAGGCATGAGCAGTTCTTC
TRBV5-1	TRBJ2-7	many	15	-	CASSLATGERYEQYF	TGCGCCAGCAGCTTGGCAACCGGAGAAAGGTACGAGCAGTACTTC
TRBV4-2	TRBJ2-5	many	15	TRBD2	CASRVLAGGQETQYF	TGTGCCAGCAGAGTACTAGCGGGGGGACAAGAGACCCAGTACTTC
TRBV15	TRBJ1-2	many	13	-	CATSRDLTGVSTF	TGTGCCACCAGCAGAGATTTAACAGGTGTGTCCACCTTC
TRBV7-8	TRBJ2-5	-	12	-	CSSSLVIETQYF	TGTTCCAGCAGCTTAGTAATAGAGACCCAGTACTTC
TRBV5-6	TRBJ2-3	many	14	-	CASSLAPHADTQYF	TGTGCCAGCAGCTTGGCCCCCCACGCAGATACGCAGTATTTT
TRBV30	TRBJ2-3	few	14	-	CAWSVLASTDTQYF	TGTGCCTGGAGTGTGCTCGCTAGCACAGATACGCAGTATTTT
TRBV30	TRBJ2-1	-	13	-	CAWVRGSGNEQFF	TGTGCCTGGGTCAGGGGTAGCGGCAATGAGCAGTTCTTC
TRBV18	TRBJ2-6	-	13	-	CASSPSGANVLTF	TGTGCCAGCTCGCCCTCTGGGGCCAACGTCCTGACTTTC
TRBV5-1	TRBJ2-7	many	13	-	CASSSQGGNEQYF	TGCGCCAGCAGCTCCCAGGGAGGTAACGAGCAGTACTTC
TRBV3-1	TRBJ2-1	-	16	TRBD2	CASSQGWRGGEGEQFF	TGTGCCAGCAGCCAAGGGTGGCGCGGAGGGGAGGGTGAGCAGTTCTTC
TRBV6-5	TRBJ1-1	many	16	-	CASSYRGSGERTEAFF	TGTGCCAGCAGTTATAGAGGGTCGGGGGAGAGAACTGAAGCTTTCTTT
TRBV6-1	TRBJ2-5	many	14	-	CASSEVGRQETQYF	TGTGCCAGCAGTGAAGTGGGCAGGCAAGAGACCCAGTACTTC
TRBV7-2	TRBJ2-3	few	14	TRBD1	CASSGQGATDTQYF	TGTGCCAGCAGCGGACAGGGGGCCACAGATACGCAGTATTTT
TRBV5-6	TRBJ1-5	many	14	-	CASSFGQLNQPQHF	TGTGCCAGCAGCTTCGGACAGCTCAATCAGCCCCAGCATTTT
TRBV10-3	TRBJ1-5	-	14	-	CAIRAGGGNQPQHF	TGTGCCATCAGGGCCGGGGGGGGCAATCAGCCCCAGCATTTT
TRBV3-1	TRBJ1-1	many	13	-	CASSQESTSEAFF	TGTGCCAGCAGCCAAGAGTCTACATCCGAAGCTTTCTTT
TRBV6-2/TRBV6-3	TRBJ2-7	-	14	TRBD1	CASGEQGRTYEQYF	TGTGCCAGCGGAGAACAGGGGCGAACCTACGAGCAGTACTTC
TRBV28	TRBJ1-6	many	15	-	CASRQGTVNNSPLHF	TGTGCCAGCAGACAAGGGACGGTAAATAATTCACCCCTCCACTTT
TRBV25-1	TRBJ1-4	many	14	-	CASSRDGGNEKLFF	TGTGCCAGCAGTAGGGACGGAGGTAATGAAAAACTGTTTTTT
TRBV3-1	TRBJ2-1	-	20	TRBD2	CASSQERSWQRGGVNNEQFF	TGTGCCAGCAGCCAAGAAAGATCTTGGCAGCGGGGGGGCGTCAACAATGAGCAGTTCTTC
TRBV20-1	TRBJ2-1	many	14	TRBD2	CSASPSGINNEQFF	TGCAGTGCTAGCCCCAGCGGGATAAACAATGAGCAGTTCTTC
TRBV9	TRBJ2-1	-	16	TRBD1	CASSVEGTGGYNEQFF	TGTGCCAGCAGCGTAGAGGGGACAGGGGGCTACAATGAGCAGTTCTTC
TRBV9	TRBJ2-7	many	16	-	CASSPRAGRDTGEQYF	TGTGCCAGCAGCCCCCGAGCCGGACGGGACACAGGCGAGCAGTACTTC